This TCR beta chain was retrieved from a study of T cells in narcolepsy. Overall study: Patients with NT1 or NT2 and healthy control donors were enrolled.

The CDR3 has 15 amino acids. CDR1 is MDHEN and CDR2 is SYDVKM in the germline V gene. With V trimmed by 6 bases and J by 12 bases, 17 bases remained unmatched. The repertoire was sequenced with immunoSEQ multiplex PCR; TCRdb's copy has only in-frame clones and lacks some. Among about 30,000 clones, about four fifths were seen once, and the ten largest hold 0.5% to 0.85%. The sample taken for sequencing was memory (CD45RA-) CD4+ T cells from blood. The chain links TRBV28 to TRBJ1-1; TRBD1 matches at 9 bases. The sequence was collected from a human donor in good health. The DNA for the CDR3 is TGTGCCAGCAGGCGACGGGACAGGGCGAATGATGAGACTTTCTTT. Amino acids: CASRRRDRANDETFF. Drawing the rest from reference TRBV28 and TRBJ1-1, the complete variable domain is DVKVTQSSRYLVKRTGEKVFLECVQDMDHENMFWYRQDPGLGLRLIYFSYDVKMKEKGDIPEGYSVSREKKERFSLILESASTNQTSMYLCASRRRDRANDETFFGQGTRLTVV.